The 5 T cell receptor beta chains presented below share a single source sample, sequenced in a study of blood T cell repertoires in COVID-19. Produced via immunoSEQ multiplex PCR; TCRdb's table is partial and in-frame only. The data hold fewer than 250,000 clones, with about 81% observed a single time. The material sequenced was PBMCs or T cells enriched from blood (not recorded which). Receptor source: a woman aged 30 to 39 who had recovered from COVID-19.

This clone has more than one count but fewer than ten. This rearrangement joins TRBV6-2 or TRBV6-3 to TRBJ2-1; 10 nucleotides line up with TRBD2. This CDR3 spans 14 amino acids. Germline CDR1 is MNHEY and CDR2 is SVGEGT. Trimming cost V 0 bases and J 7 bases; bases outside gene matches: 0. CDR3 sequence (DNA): TGTGCCAGCAGTTACTCGACTAGCGGGAATGAGCAGTTCTTC. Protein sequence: CASSYSTSGNEQFF.

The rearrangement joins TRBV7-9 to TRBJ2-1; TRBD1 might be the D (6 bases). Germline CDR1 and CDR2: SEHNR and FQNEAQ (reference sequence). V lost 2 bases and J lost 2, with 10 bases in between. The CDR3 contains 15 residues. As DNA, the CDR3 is TGTGCCAGCAGCTTAACCGGGACAACCTACAATGAGCAGTTCTTC. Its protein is CASSLTGTTYNEQFF.

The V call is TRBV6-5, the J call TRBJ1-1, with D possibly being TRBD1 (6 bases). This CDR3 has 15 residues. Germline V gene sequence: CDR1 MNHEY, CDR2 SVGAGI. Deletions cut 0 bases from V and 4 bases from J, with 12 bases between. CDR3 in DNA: TGTGCCAGCAGTTACTCGGTGGGGGCGCCCACTGAAGCTTTCTTT. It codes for CASSYSVGAPTEAFF.

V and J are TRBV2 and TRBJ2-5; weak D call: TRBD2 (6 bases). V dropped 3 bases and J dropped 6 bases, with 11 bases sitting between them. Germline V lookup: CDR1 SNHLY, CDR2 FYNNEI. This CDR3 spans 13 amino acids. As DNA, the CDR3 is TGTGCCAGCAGTGATGGGGGGTGGAAGACCCAGTACTTC. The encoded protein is CASSDGGWKTQYF.

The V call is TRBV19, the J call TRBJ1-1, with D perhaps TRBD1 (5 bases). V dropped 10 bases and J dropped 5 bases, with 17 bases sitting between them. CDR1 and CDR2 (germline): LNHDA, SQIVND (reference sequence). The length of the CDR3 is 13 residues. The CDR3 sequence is CATSMGRGTEAFF. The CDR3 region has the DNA TGTGCCACCTCAATGGGGCGTGGGACTGAAGCTTTCTTT.